The 21 T cell receptor beta chains given below trace back to one sample, sequenced in a study of cytomegalovirus exposure and HLA in healthy donors. Vbeta (60) and Jbeta (13) primers were used in the PCR. The repertoire was sequenced with immunoSEQ multiplex PCR; TCRdb's copy has only in-frame clones and lacks some. The repertoire consists of about 110,000 clones, with 65% to 85% occurring once and the leading ten covering more than 0.2%. The sequenced sample was PBMCs. These receptors were collected from a man aged 50-60 years in good health and CMV-seronegative.

V gene TRBV5-1 combines with J gene TRBJ2-1; 8 bases map to TRBD2. Trimming cost V 0 bases and J 6 bases; bases outside gene matches: 5. The CDR3 totals 15 residues. Germline V gives CDR1 SGHRS, CDR2 YFSETQ. The CDR3 nucleotides read TGCGCCAGCAGCTTGGACGGGAGGGTTCGCAATGAGCAGTTCTTC. Encoded protein: CASSLDGRVRNEQFF.

The V call is TRBV7-2, the J call TRBJ2-2; 9 nucleotides match TRBD1. Trimming cost V 3 bases and J 6 bases; bases outside gene matches: 8. CDR3 size: 16 residues. Germline-derived CDR1 and CDR2 are SGHTA and FQGNSA. The CDR3, as DNA: TGTGCCAGCAGCTTGGCCACCGGGACAGGGCCCGGGGAGCTGTTTTTT. This sequence encodes CASSLATGTGPGELFF.

The CDR3 here is CAWSPTSGWQETQYF. DNA of the CDR3: TGTGCCTGGAGTCCCACTAGCGGGTGGCAAGAGACCCAGTACTTC. V and J are TRBV30 and TRBJ2-5; TRBD2 aligns across 9 bases. V trimming: 2 bases; J trimming: 2 bases; junction bases outside the gene matches: 6. CDR1 and CDR2 (germline): GTSNPN, SVGIG (reference sequence). This CDR3 is built from 15 residues.

The CDR3 is CASRNTGTDEQYF. The CDR3 DNA reads TGTGCCAGCAGGAATACAGGGACGGACGAGCAGTACTTC. The chain is built from TRBV27 and TRBJ2-5; possibly TRBD1 for D (6 bases). The J call may be wrong; the DNA end is better matched by TRBJ2-7. Germline CDR1 is MNHEY and CDR2 is SMNVEV (reference sequence). The CDR3 runs 13 residues.

The chain combines TRBV28 with TRBJ2-7; 7 nucleotides agree with TRBD2. The length of the CDR3 is 15 residues. Trimming cost V 7 bases and J 0 bases; bases outside gene matches: 9. Germline CDR1 reads MDHEN; CDR2 reads SYDVKM. CDR3: CASISNLAVSYEQYF. The CDR3 DNA follows: TGTGCCAGCATCTCAAATCTAGCGGTCTCCTACGAGCAGTACTTC.

The chain employs TRBV4-2 and TRBJ2-7, with TRBD2 as a possible D gene (6 bases). Germline loops: CDR1 LGHNA, CDR2 YNFKEQ. The CDR3 has 15 amino acids. Trimming left V 1 base short and J 3 bases short, with 13 bases between. The CDR3: CASSQGGTEGYEQYF. CDR3 bases: TGTGCCAGCAGCCAAGGTGGGACTGAGGGCTACGAGCAGTACTTC.

The chain carries TRBV7-2 and TRBJ2-7; D is perhaps TRBD1 (5 bases). The CDR3 totals 15 residues. Germline CDR1 SGHTA, CDR2 FQGNSA. With 4 bases removed from V and 0 bases from J, the gap between germline ends came to 13 bases. The CDR3 here is CASSSHRTFSYEQYF. CDR3 coding DNA: TGTGCCAGCAGCTCCCACAGGACATTCTCCTACGAGCAGTACTTC.

This sequence joins TRBV6-1 and TRBJ2-5, with D perhaps matching TRBD1 (5 bases). This CDR3 has 12 residues. V lost 10 bases and J lost 2, with 11 bases in between. Germline V gene sequence: CDR1 MNHNS, CDR2 SASEGT. The CDR3 DNA follows: TGTGCCACTCGGAAGGGGCAAGAGACCCAGTACTTC. Translating it yields CATRKGQETQYF.

In this sample, this clone turned up a few times. This chain joins TRBV11-3 and TRBJ1-1; D not certain. V lost 1 base to trimming and J lost 1 base, with 4 bases between them. The germline gives CDR1 SGHNT, CDR2 YENEEA. The CDR3 totals 13 residues. The CDR3 coding sequence is TGTGCCAGCAGCTTAGGAGGGAACACTGAAGCTTTCTTT. It is translated as CASSLGGNTEAFF.

This clone was seen only a few times. J is TRBJ1-1 and V is TRBV19; 9 nucleotides line up with TRBD1. The J segment lost 5 bases and the V segment lost 5 bases, leaving 9 bases of the junction unmatched. CDR3 length: 15 residues. Germline V gene data show CDR1 as LNHDA and CDR2 as SQIVND (reference sequence). CDR3 residues: CASSAVQGARTEAFF. The CDR3 nucleotides read TGTGCCAGTAGTGCGGTACAGGGGGCGCGAACTGAAGCTTTCTTT.

The gene calls are TRBV7-2 and TRBJ2-5, with D hard to call. V lost 5 bases and J 5 bases, leaving 18 bases between the germline ends. The CDR3 is 15 amino acids. Germline CDR1 reads SGHTA; CDR2 reads FQGNSA. CDR3 in amino acids: CASSPLGSTGETQYF. In DNA form, the CDR3 reads TGTGCCAGCAGCCCCCTCGGGTCAACTGGGGAGACCCAGTACTTC.

The genes are TRBV11-2 and TRBJ1-4, with 9 bases fitting TRBD1. In germline, CDR1 is SGHAT, CDR2 FQNNGV. CDR3 length: 15 amino acids. Trimming at V came to 6 bases and at J to 3 bases, leaving 5 bases not matched to a gene. The CDR3 reads CASRNRGLANEKLFF. The CDR3 region has the DNA TGTGCCAGCAGGAACAGGGGGCTAGCTAATGAAAAACTGTTTTTT. The full variable domain, with the rest looked up from reference TRBV11-2 and TRBJ1-4, is EAGVAQSPRYKIIEKRQSVAFWCNPISGHATLYWYQQILGQGPKLLIQFQNNGVVDDSQLPKDRFSAERLKGVDSTLKIQPAKLEDSAVYLCASRNRGLANEKLFFGSGTQLSVL.

V and J are TRBV14 and TRBJ1-1, with 7 bases that match TRBD1. Germline lookup yields CDR1 SGHDN and CDR2 FVKESK. CDR3 length: 16 amino acids. Unmatched junction bases numbered 12, after V lost 4 bases and J lost 4 bases. CDR3 coding DNA: TGTGCCAGCAGCCCCCGCCCGGGACAGAGGGCCACTGAAGCTTTCTTT. It encodes CASSPRPGQRATEAFF.

The rearrangement links TRBV5-1 to TRBJ2-2; perhaps TRBD2 as D (5 bases). The CDR3 loop spans 19 amino acids. The germline CDR1 and CDR2 sequences are SGHRS and YFSETQ. Trimming pared 0 bases from V and 0 bases from J, leaving 18 bases between. Written as DNA, the CDR3 is TGCGCCAGCAGCTTGGCCGTCGACGGGTTCGGGGCGAACACCGGGGAGCTGTTTTTT. Translation gives CASSLAVDGFGANTGELFF.

This sequence joins TRBV28 and TRBJ1-5, with D possibly TRBD1 on 6 matching bases. Germline CDR1 is MDHEN and CDR2 is SYDVKM. The CDR3 length is 17 residues. Deletions cut 7 bases from V and 0 bases from J, with 19 bases between. The chain's CDR3 is CASIGQRRPYSNQPQHF. The CDR3 region has the DNA TGTGCCAGCATTGGACAGAGAAGGCCTTATAGCAATCAGCCCCAGCATTTT.

J is TRBJ2-5 and V is TRBV5-1; 7 bases agree with TRBD2. J lost 4 bases, V lost 4 bases, and 4 bases had no gene match. From germline, CDR1 is SGHRS and CDR2 YFSETQ. The CDR3 length is 13 residues. CDR3 residues: CASSHSGRETQYF. CDR3 bases: TGCGCCAGCAGCCATAGCGGGCGAGAGACCCAGTACTTC.

The J gene is TRBJ2-3, the V gene TRBV30; the match to TRBD2 covers 8 bases. V shed 3 bases, J shed 1 base, and the junction held 12 bases outside the gene matches. This CDR3 region has 17 residues. Germline CDR1 and CDR2: GTSNPN and SVGIG (reference sequence). The CDR3 nucleotides are TGTGCCTGGAGCGGCCGCCGGGGGGGCAGGGGCACAGATACGCAGTATTTT. This gives the protein CAWSGRRGGRGTDTQYF.

This clone was seen a handful of times. The V call is TRBV7-8, the J call TRBJ2-1; 8 bases line up with TRBD1. The V gene's germline CDR1 is SGHVS and CDR2 FQNEAQ. V dropped 1 base and J dropped 3; count of bases not matched to a gene: 17. The length of the CDR3 is 20 residues. The DNA of the CDR3 is TGTGCCAGCAGCTTAGGGTCCTCGACAGGGGCGGGATTAGACTACAATGAGCAGTTCTTC. Encoded protein: CASSLGSSTGAGLDYNEQFF.

The rearrangement joins TRBV28 to TRBJ1-2; the D is unclear. V gave up 2 bases and J gave up 8 bases, with 9 bases separating them. This CDR3 comprises 12 residues. The germline gives CDR1 MDHEN, CDR2 SYDVKM. CDR3 DNA sequence: TGTGCCAGCAGTTTACCTCTTAAAGGCTACACCTTC. It translates to CASSLPLKGYTF.

The chain links TRBV29-1 to TRBJ2-7; 12 bases align to TRBD2. V was clipped by 0 bases and J by 6 bases; unmatched bases: 3. Germline CDR1 SQVTM, CDR2 ANQGSEA. There are 14 residues in the CDR3. The CDR3 bases are TGCAGCGTTGAAGACCCGGGACTAGCGGGCGAGCAGTACTTC. Amino acid sequence: CSVEDPGLAGEQYF.

This clone has a handful of counts. The gene calls are TRBV5-5 and TRBJ1-1, with 7 bases aligning to TRBD1. This CDR3 spans 19 amino acids. The germline V gene has CDR1 SGHKS and CDR2 YYEKEE (reference sequence). With 0 bases clipped from V and 6 bases from J, the junction kept 20 bases outside the gene matches. The CDR3 loop reads CASSLALGRGSRAGPEAFF. The CDR3 nucleotides read TGTGCCAGCAGCTTGGCCCTGGGCAGGGGGTCTCGGGCTGGACCTGAAGCTTTCTTT.